The present entry profiles one T cell receptor beta chain with its context. Its binding antigen is unknown. No qualities accompany the bases; no much larger clone lies one base away. Between the V and J ends, shortened by 0 bases and 7 bases respectively, the junction contains 16 bases. The germline V gene provides CDR1 MNHEY and CDR2 SVGAGI. Inclusive of the bounding cysteine and phenylalanine, the CDR3 is 16 residues long. Kept here is only the CDR3 DNA, which spans 48 bases and is read in frame from base 1. This entry comes from a study of CD8 T cells in ankylosing spondylitis (TCRdb year 2017). Background on the whole study: The study set out to find disease-linked TCR variants by profiling T cell receptor beta repertoires in ankylosing spondylitis patients and healthy donors. The full study cohort comprised 25 ankylosing spondylitis patients and some 110 healthy donors. Samples of peripheral blood were taken, and for ankylosing spondylitis patients, synovial fluid was collected as well. Broad study findings and their caveats: The disease-linked clones showed a CD8+ phenotype and occurred at relatively low frequencies in peripheral blood. Blood from ankylosing spondylitis patients appeared to be characterized by a TCR beta motif composed of 7 to 9 highly homologous amino acid variants. Significant enrichment of the disease-linked clones was reported in matched synovial fluid samples from ankylosing spondylitis patients. Some motif variants were previously reported in synovial fluid and blood of reactive arthritis patients, suggesting common disease-initiation mechanisms.

TCRdb lists the instrument as Illumina HiSeq 2500. Quantitative 5'-RACE with molecular barcodes was used to prepare TCR beta libraries. The paper's processing steps were these. Disease-linked TCR variants were identified with a new computational method built on a probabilistic model of VDJ rearrangement. TCRdb reprocessed the public reads (quality trimming at Q25 with fastp, clone calling with MiXCR) and kept in-frame beta chains. For every CDR3 protein sequence, its rows merge into one entry that carries the most common genes and DNA. TCRdb's processing, not the authors', yielded these V and J calls. This sample gives hundreds of thousands of distinct CDR3 sequences in total; about 20% of them show up just once. Of the sample, over 10% is held by the ten largest clones.

Material for sequencing was blood, either unsorted or a sorted T cell fraction (not recorded which). The chain uses TRBV6-5 and TRBJ2-1; TRBD2 is a weak D gene call, 5 bases matching. This TCR was recovered from a male donor with ankylosing spondylitis or in good health (not recorded which). The DNA is TGTGCCAGCAGTTACTCGATCGTCCGGACGGGGAATGAGCAGTTCTTC. It translates as CASSYSIVRTGNEQFF.